This T cell receptor beta chain is drawn from a study of CD8 T cells in ankylosing spondylitis. TCRdb reanalysed the 5' RACE reads using MiXCR and keeps one entry per CDR3 protein. The sample holds roughly 440,000 distinct CDR3 sequences, 17% seen once. The germline V gene has CDR1 KGHSH and CDR2 LQKENI. The CDR3 runs to 13 residues. V was cut by 0 bases and J by 4 bases, with 7 bases left in between. Details on this clonotype: Its cognate antigen is unknown.

Study-wide points: Earlier work had already found some motif variants in reactive arthritis synovial fluid and blood. Reportedly, matched ankylosing spondylitis synovial fluid was significantly enriched for disease-linked clones. Characteristic, it appeared, of ankylosing spondylitis blood was a TCR beta motif of about eight highly homologous variants.

V and J are TRBV18 and TRBJ2-7, with D tentatively TRBD2 (6 bases). This TCR derives from a male donor with ankylosing spondylitis. Sequencing was carried out using blood, either unsorted or a sorted T cell fraction (not recorded which). The CDR3 region has the DNA TGTGCCAGCTCACCACCGGGACTTTACGAGCAGTACTTC. Its protein product is CASSPPGLYEQYF.